This T cell receptor beta chain is from a study of cytomegalovirus exposure and HLA in healthy donors. Germline-derived CDR1 and CDR2 are MNHNY and SVGAGI (reference sequence). Trimming removed 7 bases from V and 7 bases from J; junction bases left unmatched: 9. The CDR3 is 14 residues long. Use of 60 Vbeta and 13 Jbeta primers characterized the PCR. Profiled with immunoSEQ multiplex PCR; TCRdb holds only in-frame clones, not every one. The sample contains 100,000 to 150,000 clones, around 80% of which appear only once. This clone appeared once. The origin of this receptor is a woman aged 18-29 years in good health and CMV-seronegative. This rearrangement joins TRBV6-6 to TRBJ2-1; 8 bases fit TRBD1. Sequencing was done on a sample of PBMCs. CDR3 nucleotide sequence: TGTGCCAGCATCCTGAAGACAGGGGTGAATGAGCAGTTCTTC. Encoded protein: CASILKTGVNEQFF.